Listed below are T cell receptor beta chains from one sample, sequenced in a study of OX40 agonist ivuxolimab in advanced cancers. Sequencing used immunoSEQ multiplex PCR; TCRdb keeps in-frame clones, though not all of them. This sample has around 75,000 clones; approximately 80% occur once, and the top ten carry 0.8% to 1.1%. This specimen was CD4+ or CD8+ T cells sorted from blood, taken in a trial of the OX40 agonist ivuxolimab. The receptors derive from an adult with an advanced solid tumor such as melanoma, head and neck, liver or kidney cancer. Each CDR3 is given with its conserved first and last residue. Fields, in order: D gene, V gene, J gene, clone size, CDR3 protein, CDR3 DNA. D genes are given only for firm matches. Only some rows state a clone size, as once, few, many or a class for expanded clones.

>NA|TRBV6-5|TRBJ1-1|NA
CASSRLNTEAFF
TGTGCCAGCAGCCGCCTGAACACTGAAGCTTTCTTT
>NA|TRBV19|TRBJ1-2|NA
CASSLGFVSYGYTF
TGTGCCAGTAGTTTGGGCTTTGTGAGCTATGGCTACACCTTC
>NA|TRBV27|TRBJ2-3|few
CASSLQGERTQYF
TGTGCCAGCAGTTTACAGGGAGAGAGAACGCAGTATTTT
>TRBD1|TRBV27|TRBJ1-4|NA
CASSPRLCRGLTNEKLFF
TGTGCCAGCAGTCCACGACTATGCAGGGGGCTTACTAATGAAAAACTGTTTTTT
>NA|TRBV5-5|TRBJ1-4|NA
CASSSATGPNEKLFF
TGTGCCAGCAGCTCCGCGACAGGTCCGAATGAAAAACTGTTTTTT
>NA|TRBV4-2|TRBJ2-6|once
CASSSTLAGANVLTF
TGTGCCAGCAGCTCTACCTTAGCTGGGGCCAACGTCCTGACTTTC
>TRBD1|TRBV19|TRBJ2-1|NA
CASSQGASSYNEQFF
TGTGCCAGTAGCCAGGGGGCGAGCTCCTACAATGAGCAGTTCTTC
>TRBD2|TRBV18|TRBJ2-3|once
CASSPPTSGVGTDTQYF
TGTGCCAGCTCACCACCGACTAGCGGGGTCGGCACAGATACGCAGTATTTT
>NA|TRBV27|TRBJ2-6|NA
CASSHRSGANVLTF
TGTGCCAGCAGCCACAGGTCTGGGGCCAACGTCCTGACTTTC
>TRBD1|TRBV6-1|TRBJ2-5|once
CASSGDRGSAETQYF
TGTGCCAGCAGCGGTGACAGGGGGTCGGCAGAGACCCAGTACTTC
>TRBD2|TRBV7-2|TRBJ2-1|NA
CASSLEGEGYNEQFF
TGTGCCAGCAGCTTGGAAGGGGAGGGTTACAATGAGCAGTTCTTC
>NA|TRBV4-1|TRBJ1-1|NA
CASSQAAGTMNTEAFF
TGCGCCAGCAGCCAAGCTGCTGGGACCATGAACACTGAAGCTTTCTTT
>NA|TRBV7-2|TRBJ1-1|NA
CASSPRGSRATEAFF
TGTGCCAGCAGCCCTAGGGGCTCTAGGGCCACTGAAGCTTTCTTT
>NA|TRBV7-8|TRBJ2-7|NA
CASTEERWEQYF
TGTGCCAGCACCGAAGAAAGATGGGAGCAGTACTTC
>NA|TRBV18|TRBJ2-1|NA
CASSPLDGRGEQFF
TGTGCCAGCTCACCATTGGACGGGAGAGGTGAGCAGTTCTTC
>TRBD1|TRBV30|TRBJ2-2|NA
CAWARDSGWELFF
TGTGCCTGGGCCCGGGACAGTGGTTGGGAGCTGTTTTTT
>TRBD2|TRBV7-8|TRBJ2-1|NA
CASSSSGTSGEQFF
TGTGCCAGCAGCTCCTCAGGGACTAGCGGGGAGCAGTTCTTC
>TRBD2|TRBV5-1|TRBJ2-5|NA
CASSSSGGDETQYF
TGCGCCAGCAGCTCTAGCGGGGGGGATGAGACCCAGTACTTC
>NA|TRBV7-9|TRBJ2-7|NA
CASSETSIEQYF
TGTGCCAGCAGCGAAACATCTATCGAGCAGTACTTC
>TRBD1|TRBV7-9|TRBJ1-2|few
CAGKRDSSYGYTF
TGTGCCGGAAAAAGGGACAGCTCCTATGGCTACACCTTC
>NA|TRBV6-6|TRBJ1-6|few
CASIQTGDSPLHF
TGTGCCAGCATCCAGACTGGGGATTCACCCCTCCACTTT
>TRBD1|TRBV5-1|TRBJ2-6|NA
CASSSRGPPSSGANVLTF
TGCGCCAGCAGCTCCAGGGGGCCCCCTAGCTCTGGGGCCAACGTCCTGACTTTC
>NA|TRBV5-4|TRBJ2-7|NA
CASSPPGLSSYEQYF
TGTGCCAGCAGCCCCCCTGGGTTAAGCTCCTACGAGCAGTACTTC
>NA|TRBV11-2|TRBJ1-5|once
CASSLSRGNQPQHF
TGTGCCAGCAGCTTAAGCAGGGGAAATCAGCCCCAGCATTTT
>TRBD1|TRBV6-5|TRBJ1-2|few
CASSYIRTGGSYGYTF
TGTGCCAGCAGTTATATACGGACAGGGGGCAGCTATGGCTACACCTTC
>NA|TRBV29-1|TRBJ2-5|NA
CSVVSVGGAAWETQYF
TGCAGCGTTGTCTCCGTGGGGGGGGCCGCATGGGAGACCCAGTACTTC
>TRBD1|TRBV19|TRBJ2-7|NA
CASSPSRTGGYEQYF
TGTGCCAGTAGTCCCTCCCGGACAGGGGGCTACGAGCAGTACTTC
>TRBD2|TRBV5-4|TRBJ2-3|NA
CASTRSGRGVTDTQYF
TGTGCCAGCACCAGGTCGGGGCGGGGGGTCACAGATACGCAGTATTTT
>NA|TRBV2|TRBJ2-4|NA
CASSVLAKNIQYF
TGTGCCAGCAGCGTACTAGCCAAAAACATTCAGTACTTC
>NA|TRBV5-5|TRBJ2-3|NA
CASTAWDTQYF
TGTGCCAGCACCGCATGGGATACGCAGTATTTT
>NA|TRBV7-2|TRBJ1-6|NA
CASRPLTPIFSSPLHF
TGTGCCAGCAGGCCTCTTACACCCATTTTCAGTTCACCCCTCCACTTT
>NA|TRBV5-1|TRBJ2-2|once
CASSLGGSGFTGELFF
TGCGCCAGCAGCTTGGGGGGTTCTGGGTTCACCGGGGAGCTGTTTTTT
>TRBD2|TRBV7-2|TRBJ2-1|NA
CASSSVAGGYNEQFF
TGTGCCAGCAGCTCAGTAGCGGGGGGCTACAATGAGCAGTTCTTC
>NA|TRBV19|TRBJ2-2|few
CASRRGTNTGELFF
TGTGCCAGTAGAAGGGGGACGAACACCGGGGAGCTGTTTTTT
>TRBD2|TRBV5-1|TRBJ2-3|NA
CASRGLVRTDTQYF
TGCGCCAGCAGGGGACTAGTAAGGACAGATACGCAGTATTTT
>TRBD2|TRBV11-2|TRBJ2-5|NA
CASSLSRTRGRTQTQYF
TGTGCCAGCAGCTTATCCAGGACTAGAGGGAGGACGCAGACCCAGTACTTC
>NA|TRBV7-2|TRBJ1-6|once
CASSPPPVYNSPLHF
TGTGCCAGCAGCCCCCCCCCAGTCTATAATTCACCCCTCCACTTT
>NA|TRBV9|TRBJ2-7|NA
CASSVPQGEQYF
TGTGCCAGCAGCGTACCCCAGGGCGAGCAGTACTTC
>NA|TRBV7-2|TRBJ2-5|once
CASSPTGGRETQYF
TGTGCCAGCAGCCCTACGGGGGGCAGGGAGACCCAGTACTTC
>TRBD1|TRBV7-2|TRBJ1-6|NA
CASSPFQGAGSPLHF
TGTGCCAGCAGCCCCTTCCAGGGGGCGGGTTCACCCCTCCACTTT
>NA|TRBV28|TRBJ1-2|NA
CASSLTQGFSNGYTF
TGTGCCAGCAGTCTGACCCAGGGTTTCTCCAATGGCTACACCTTC
>NA|TRBV5-1|TRBJ2-5|NA
CASSSGTGETQYF
TGCGCCAGCAGCTCAGGGACTGGAGAGACCCAGTACTTC
>NA|TRBV5-1|TRBJ1-1|NA
CASSVRQEHTEAFF
TGCGCCAGCAGCGTCCGGCAGGAGCACACTGAAGCTTTCTTT
>NA|TRBV5-1|TRBJ1-2|once
CASSPEGGDTGYTF
TGCGCCAGCAGCCCCGAGGGGGGCGACACTGGCTACACCTTC